The 32 T cell receptor beta chains below all came from one sample that was sequenced in a study of T cell responses to AZD1222 COVID-19 vaccine listed by TCRdb under 2021. The protocol used for the library was the immunoSEQ multiplex PCR assay. The table comes from immuneACCESS by way of TCRdb, which keeps in-frame sequences with V and J called. Part of the clones is missing from these tables; in studies checked, under half for an unresolved V gene and the rest for unknown reasons. For this sample the table gives over 150,000 clones, of which roughly 90% were detected only once. The ten biggest clones cover less than 3% of the sample. This specimen's time point label, per the study, means: baseline before first vaccination. The sample here was peripheral blood, taken on day 0 of AZD1222 vaccination. These receptor sequences come from an adult in good health.

The DNA for the CDR3 is TGCAGCGCTGGACAGGTATACGAGCAGTACTTC. It codes for CSAGQVYEQYF. The J gene is TRBJ2-7, the V gene TRBV29-1; 7 nucleotides match TRBD1. Trimming cost V 7 bases and J 4 bases; bases outside gene matches: 4. The germline V gene has CDR1 SQVTM and CDR2 ANQGSEA. The CDR3 loop spans 11 amino acids.

V usage is TRBV3-1 (or the pseudogene TRBV3-2) and J usage is TRBJ1-6; 9 bases agree with TRBD1. This CDR3 has 15 amino acids. The trim removed 4 bases at V and 4 bases at J, leaving 2 bases unmatched. CDR1 and CDR2 (germline): LGHDT, YNNKEL (reference sequence). The CDR3 DNA sequence: TGTGCCAGCAGCCGCGGGACAGGGTATAATTCACCCCTCCACTTT. It codes for CASSRGTGYNSPLHF.

The V and J genes are TRBV5-1 and TRBJ2-5; 8 bases match TRBD2. CDR1 and CDR2 from the germline V gene are SGHRS and YFSETQ. With V trimmed by 1 base and J by 2 bases, 10 bases remained unmatched. This CDR3 has 17 amino acids. CDR3 DNA sequence: TGCGCCAGCAGCTTGTCTCCGGGAGGGCCCATACAAGAGACCCAGTACTTC. Translation gives CASSLSPGGPIQETQYF. The entire variable domain, with the rest obtained from reference TRBV5-1 and TRBJ2-5, is as follows: KAGVTQTPRYLIKTRGQQVTLSCSPISGHRSVSWYQQTPGQGLQFLFEYFSETQRNKGNFPGRFSGRQFSNSRSEMNVSTLELGDSALYLCASSLSPGGPIQETQYFGPGTRLLVL.

The CDR3 region is CASSDWGQNEKLFF. DNA of the CDR3: TGTGCCAGCAGCGACTGGGGGCAGAATGAAAAACTGTTTTTT. The V call is TRBV7-9, the J call TRBJ1-4, with a tentative D call TRBD1 (6 bases). The V gene lost 5 bases and the J gene lost 5 bases, with 12 bases spanning the gap. Germline CDR1 reads SEHNR; CDR2 reads FQNEAQ (reference sequence). This CDR3 has 14 amino acids.

The chain combines TRBV6-5 with TRBJ2-1; D is perhaps TRBD1 (5 bases). Germline values: CDR1 MNHEY, CDR2 SVGAGI. The CDR3 totals 15 residues. V was clipped by 5 bases and J by 3 bases, with 14 bases between them. The CDR3 protein is CASSPDWGNYNEQFF. The CDR3, as DNA: TGTGCCAGCAGTCCCGATTGGGGCAACTACAATGAGCAGTTCTTC.

The V and J genes are TRBV7-2 and TRBJ2-3, with D possibly being TRBD2 (7 bases). Germline CDR1 is SGHTA and CDR2 is FQGNSA. V lost 5 bases to trimming and J lost 8 bases, with 17 bases between them. The CDR3 has 14 amino acids. The CDR3 DNA reads TGTGCCAGCAGCCCCTCGGGGGGCCAGGTTACGCAGTATTTT. Translating it yields CASSPSGGQVTQYF.

This chain joins TRBV25-1 and TRBJ1-1, with no clear D. Deletions cut 8 bases from V and 5 bases from J, with 12 bases between. CDR1 is MGHDK, CDR2 SYGVNS, per germline. The CDR3 covers 12 residues. The CDR3 protein is CASSRSRTEAFF. CDR3 nucleotide sequence: TGTGCCAGCTCGAGGTCGAGGACTGAAGCTTTCTTT.

The rearrangement links TRBV7-9 to TRBJ2-1, with D tentatively TRBD1 (6 bases). Germline V gives CDR1 SEHNR, CDR2 FQNEAQ (reference sequence). The length of the CDR3 is 16 residues. Trimming removed 2 bases at V and 6 bases at J, with 17 bases between. The CDR3 reads CASSLTTPGRGNEQFF. CDR3 nucleotide sequence: TGTGCCAGCAGCTTAACGACCCCCGGCAGGGGCAATGAGCAGTTCTTC. Supplemented by reference TRBV7-9 and TRBJ2-1, the full variable domain reads DTGVSQNPRHKITKRGQNVTFRCDPISEHNRLYWYRQTLGQGPEFLTYFQNEAQLEKSRLLSDRFSAERPKGSFSTLEIQRTEQGDSAMYLCASSLTTPGRGNEQFFGPGTRLTVL.

The chain recombines TRBV19 with TRBJ2-7, with 7 bases fitting TRBD1. Germline CDR1 reads LNHDA; CDR2 reads SQIVND (reference sequence). CDR3 length: 14 residues. V gave up 6 bases and J gave up 4 bases; unmatched junction bases: 9. Written as DNA, the CDR3 is TGTGCCAGTAGCCGGACAGGTCGGGGTTACGAGCAGTACTTC. Its protein product is CASSRTGRGYEQYF.

The rearrangement uses TRBV5-8 and TRBJ2-7, with D perhaps TRBD1 or TRBD2 (5 bases each). The CDR3 contains 16 residues. Germline CDR1 is SGHTS and CDR2 is YDEGEE. Trimming stripped 2 bases from V and 0 bases from J, with 15 bases between. The CDR3: CASSFGAGTLSYEQYF. In DNA form, the CDR3 reads TGTGCCAGCAGCTTCGGAGCCGGGACCCTCTCCTACGAGCAGTACTTC. Based on the CDR3 plus reference TRBV5-8 and TRBJ2-7, the full variable domain is EAGVTQSPTHLIKTRGQQATLRCSPISGHTSVYWYQQALGLGLQFLLWYDEGEERNRGNFPPRFSGRQFPNYSSELNVNALELEDSALYLCASSFGAGTLSYEQYFGPGTRLTVT.

Regarding this clone: One junction end does not reproduce the germline sequence, and a read error may be involved. The V call is TRBV3-1 (or the pseudogene TRBV3-2), the J call TRBJ1-1, with D unresolved. The CDR3 runs to 14 residues. Per germline, CDR1 LGHDT and CDR2 YNNKEL (reference sequence). The chain's CDR3 is CASSPLLRNAEAFF. The CDR3 DNA is TGTGCCAGCAGCCCCCTCCTACGGAACGCTGAAGCTTTCTTT.

In this sample, this clone turned up once. V and J are TRBV4-2 and TRBJ2-3; 12 positions match TRBD2. The CDR3 is 16 amino acids. Germline CDR1 LGHNA, CDR2 YNFKEQ. J lost 6 bases, V lost 4 bases, and 8 bases had no gene match. The CDR3, as DNA: TGTGCCAGCAGCCTCACTAGCGGGAGGTCCCCCGATACGCAGTATTTT. Amino acids: CASSLTSGRSPDTQYF.

The genes are TRBV5-5 and TRBJ2-1, with 12 positions matching TRBD2. CDR1 is SGHKS and CDR2 is YYEKEE in the germline V gene (reference sequence). Trimming cost V 4 bases and J 7 bases; bases outside gene matches: 12. This CDR3 spans 17 amino acids. The CDR3 protein is CASSQILTSGSANEQFF. The CDR3 DNA is TGTGCCAGCAGCCAGATATTGACTAGCGGGAGTGCGAATGAGCAGTTCTTC.

The chain links TRBV4-2 to TRBJ1-2; no clear D. The CDR3 length is 12 residues. The germline gives CDR1 LGHNA, CDR2 YNFKEQ. V was shortened by 4 bases and J by 5 bases, with 8 bases between the two germline ends. CDR3 DNA: TGTGCCAGCAGCCTATATAGTTATGGCTACACCTTC. Its translation is CASSLYSYGYTF.

J is TRBJ2-2 and V is TRBV6-5; D not certain. CDR3 length: 14 residues. Germline V gives CDR1 MNHEY, CDR2 SVGAGI. V was pared by 0 bases and J by 6 bases, with 8 bases between. The CDR3 is CASSYSSSAGELFF. The CDR3 nucleotides are TGTGCCAGCAGTTACTCGTCCTCCGCCGGGGAGCTGTTTTTT.

The chain couples TRBV30 to TRBJ2-7; perhaps TRBD1 as D (5 bases). This CDR3 spans 13 amino acids. Trimming removed 1 base from V and 2 bases from J, with 9 bases in between. CDR1 GTSNPN and CDR2 SVGIG come from the germline V gene (reference sequence). The CDR3 DNA is TGTGCCTGGAGTGGACAGTCTACCTACGAGCAGTACTTC. Translation: CAWSGQSTYEQYF. The full variable domain, with the rest looked up from reference TRBV30 and TRBJ2-7, is SQTIHQWPATLVQPVGSPLSLECTVEGTSNPNLYWYRQAAGRGLQLLFYSVGIGQISSEVPQNLSASRPQDRQFILSSKKLLLSDSGFYLCAWSGQSTYEQYFGPGTRLTVT.

V and J are TRBV3-1 (or the pseudogene TRBV3-2) and TRBJ2-7; D is ambiguous. CDR1 is LGHDT, CDR2 YNNKEL, per germline (reference sequence). V was shortened by 4 bases and J by 2 bases, with 12 bases between the two germline ends. The CDR3 sequence is 14 residues long. DNA of the CDR3: TGTGCCAGCAGCCGTATAACCGGAACCTACGAGCAGTACTTC. Translated: CASSRITGTYEQYF.

The chain combines TRBV4-1 with TRBJ1-1; D ambiguous. Germline loops: CDR1 MGHRA, CDR2 YSYEKL. This CDR3 region has 13 residues. V was clipped by 2 bases and J by 3 bases, with 7 bases between them. The CDR3 coding sequence is TGCGCCAGCAGCCAATCGGGGTACACTGAAGCTTTCTTT. Its translation: CASSQSGYTEAFF.

This clone was recorded a few times. The rearrangement joins TRBV11-3 to TRBJ2-7; 8 bases map to TRBD2. This CDR3 contains 14 residues. The V gene end was trimmed by 4 bases and the J gene end by 4 bases; junction bases not matched to a gene: 6. Germline V CDR1 and CDR2: SGHNT, YENEEA. The CDR3 nucleotides read TGTGCCAGCAGCTCGGGAGGGGTGAATTACGAGCAGTACTTC. This codes for CASSSGGVNYEQYF.

The CDR3 loop is CATSPRGQADTIYF. CDR3 nucleotide sequence: TGTGCCACCAGCCCTCGAGGCCAAGCGGACACCATATATTTT. J is TRBJ1-3 and V is TRBV15; unclear D gene. Germline V gene sequence: CDR1 LNHNV, CDR2 YYDKDF (reference sequence). V dropped 5 bases and J dropped 8 bases, with 16 bases sitting between them. The CDR3 runs 14 residues.

In this sample, this clone turned up a few times. The chain couples TRBV7-3 to TRBJ1-6, with unresolved D. Per germline, CDR1 SGHTA and CDR2 FQGTGA. The ends were cut back, 1 base at V and 7 bases at J, with 5 bases in the middle. This CDR3 has 13 amino acids. The CDR3 loop reads CASSLSSNSPLHF. The CDR3 DNA follows: TGTGCCAGCAGCTTAAGTTCCAATTCACCCCTCCACTTT.

V is TRBV27 and J is TRBJ1-1; TRBD1 aligns across 9 bases. The CDR3 is made up of 17 amino acids. Germline trimming cut 5 bases from V and 4 bases from J; bases unmatched to any gene: 14. Germline CDR1 MNHEY, CDR2 SMNVEV (reference sequence). CDR3 sequence: CASSPRTGVGRGTEAFF. The CDR3, as DNA: TGTGCCAGCAGTCCCAGGACAGGGGTGGGTCGGGGCACTGAAGCTTTCTTT.

This clone was observed once. This chain connects TRBV13 to TRBJ2-7, with a possible D match to TRBD1 (5 bases). This CDR3 comprises 14 residues. CDR1 and CDR2 from the germline V gene are PRHDT and FYEKMQ (reference sequence). Trimming stripped 3 bases from V and 4 bases from J, with 13 bases between. As DNA, the CDR3 is TGTGCCAGCAGCTTGGGCAGGGTGGTATACGAGCAGTACTTC. Its translation is CASSLGRVVYEQYF.

The rearrangement uses TRBV3-1 (or the pseudogene TRBV3-2) and TRBJ2-1; TRBD2 matches at 10 bases. The CDR3 runs 21 residues. Germline V gene sequence: CDR1 LGHDT, CDR2 YNNKEL (reference sequence). V lost 0 bases to trimming and J lost 1 base; unmatched junction nucleotides: 15. The CDR3 protein is CASSQEVLGRGAGGSYNEQFF. The CDR3 nucleotides read TGTGCCAGCAGCCAAGAGGTCTTAGGGCGCGGAGCGGGAGGGTCCTACAATGAGCAGTTCTTC.

The CDR3 loop is CAPGGSQPQHF. CDR3 sequence (DNA): TGTGCCCCTGGGGGGTCTCAGCCCCAGCATTTT. V gene TRBV24-1 combines with J gene TRBJ1-5; a weak D match, TRBD1 (5 bases). Trimming cost V 12 bases and J 6 bases, with 11 bases left between them. The CDR3 spans 11 residues. CDR1 and CDR2 from the germline V gene are KGHDR and SFDVKD.

This clone was observed once. The same CDR3 arises from other DNA sequences in this sample as well. The rearrangement uses TRBV5-1 and TRBJ2-3, with 7 positions matching TRBD1. In germline, CDR1 is SGHRS, CDR2 YFSETQ. CDR3 size: 15 residues. The trim removed 0 bases at V and 3 bases at J, leaving 4 bases unmatched. The CDR3 coding sequence is TGCGCCAGCAGCTTGGACAGGGGTGGTACAGATACGCAGTATTTT. Translated: CASSLDRGGTDTQYF.

The chain carries TRBV5-4 and TRBJ2-3; 13 nucleotides align to TRBD2. CDR3 length equals 14 residues. Germline CDR1 reads SGHNT; CDR2 reads YYREEE (reference sequence). With V trimmed by 5 bases and J by 8 bases, 5 bases remained unmatched. DNA for the CDR3: TGTGCCAGCAGACTAGCGGGAGGGCCGGTTACGCAGTATTTT. Translated, it gives CASRLAGGPVTQYF. Variable domain in full (rest from reference TRBV5-4 and TRBJ2-3): ETGVTQSPTHLIKTRGQQVTLRCSSQSGHNTVSWYQQALGQGPQFIFQYYREEENGRGNFPPRFSGLQFPNYSSELNVNALELDDSALYLCASRLAGGPVTQYFGPGTRLTVL.

J is TRBJ1-1 and V is TRBV27; 12 positions match TRBD1. CDR3 length equals 15 residues. Germline V lookup: CDR1 MNHEY, CDR2 SMNVEV (reference sequence). The junction had 4 bases not matched to a gene; V was cut back by 4 bases and J by 4 bases. The CDR3 sequence is CASSSGTGGITEAFF. The DNA of the CDR3 is TGTGCCAGCAGTTCCGGGACAGGGGGCATCACTGAAGCTTTCTTT.

As for this clone: Other nucleotide sequences in the sample specify the same CDR3. The chain employs TRBV6-5 and TRBJ2-5; the D gene is possibly TRBD2 (5 bases). V was cut by 2 bases and J by 4 bases, with 5 bases left in between. Per germline, CDR1 MNHEY and CDR2 SVGAGI. The CDR3 loop spans 12 amino acids. The CDR3 nucleotides read TGTGCCAGCAGTTACCGGGGAGAGACCCAGTACTTC. Amino acids: CASSYRGETQYF.

V is TRBV29-1 and J is TRBJ1-1; D not resolved. Germline assignment: CDR1 SQVTM and CDR2 ANQGSEA. CDR3 length: 12 amino acids. Trimming left V 6 bases short and J 1 base short, with 9 bases between. CDR3: CSVSDGNTEAFF. As DNA, the CDR3 is TGCAGCGTCTCCGACGGGAACACTGAAGCTTTCTTT. Full variable domain (remainder filled in from reference TRBV29-1 and TRBJ1-1): SAVISQKPSRDICQRGTSLTIQCQVDSQVTMMFWYRQQPGQSLTLIATANQGSEATYESGFVIDKFPISRPNLTFSTLTVSNMSPEDSSIYLCSVSDGNTEAFFGQGTRLTVV.

V gene TRBV6-5 combines with J gene TRBJ2-6, with D possibly being TRBD1 (5 bases). Germline lookup yields CDR1 MNHEY and CDR2 SVGAGI. The CDR3 has 15 residues. V lost 6 bases to trimming and J lost 2 bases, with 11 bases between them. The CDR3 DNA reads TGTGCCAGCAGCCTGACAGCCACTGGGGCCAACGTCCTGACTTTC. Residues: CASSLTATGANVLTF.

This clone was seen a few times. This sequence joins TRBV18 and TRBJ1-5, with 7 bases lining up with TRBD1. The CDR3 is 14 residues long. V shed 3 bases and J 1 base; nucleotides not matched to a gene: 0. Germline CDR1 is KGHSH and CDR2 is LQKENI. The CDR3 region is CASSPGQSNQPQHF. CDR3 DNA: TGTGCCAGCTCACCGGGACAGAGCAATCAGCCCCAGCATTTT.